The clone carrying this T cell receptor beta chain was recorded only once. Clones were sequenced by immunoSEQ multiplex PCR, and TCRdb holds only the in-frame ones, with some missing. This sample yields approximately 100,000 clones, of which about 87% are seen a single time; approximately 0.57% belongs to the top ten. This CDR3 spans 15 amino acids. With 5 bases clipped from V and 3 bases from J, the junction kept 5 bases outside the gene matches. Germline CDR1 reads SGHTA; CDR2 reads FQGNSA. The time point is: baseline, week 1 (first vaccination visit). Treatment of the sample: pre-vaccination baseline after standard-of-care therapy. These data come from a study of a mutant IDH1 vaccine in newly diagnosed glioma.

The sequence derives from a woman in her forties or fifties with glioma. The chain recombines TRBV7-2 with TRBJ2-7, with 12 bases fitting TRBD2. Sequenced material: PBMCs, taken from a glioma patient treated with radiotherapy, temozolomide or both. The CDR3: CASSPTSGRIYEQYF. The CDR3 DNA reads as TGTGCCAGCAGCCCGACTAGCGGGAGAATCTACGAGCAGTACTTC.